This entry lists 20 T cell receptor beta chains sequenced from one sample in a study of blood T cell repertoires in COVID-19. Profiling relied on immunoSEQ multiplex PCR, and the TCRdb table lists in-frame clones only, not all of them. The sample has 210,000 or so clones, 70% to 90% seen once; the top ten hold 5.1%. The sequencing sample was made of peripheral blood. All receptors derive from a man aged 50 or older with COVID-19, enrolled during active disease.

The chain links TRBV2 to TRBJ2-3; possible D gene TRBD2, 5 bases. The CDR3 loop spans 13 amino acids. CDR1 SNHLY and CDR2 FYNNEI come from the germline V gene. Trimming took 6 bases from V and 1 from J, leaving 8 bases between them. CDR3 in amino acids: CASRIGGTDTQYF. CDR3 DNA sequence: TGTGCCAGCAGGATCGGGGGCACAGATACGCAGTATTTT.

This chain connects TRBV11-2 to TRBJ2-5, with TRBD2 as a possible D gene (5 bases). Germline V gives CDR1 SGHAT, CDR2 FQNNGV. Trimming removed 1 base from V and 1 base from J, with 7 bases in between. This CDR3 has 14 residues. The DNA for the CDR3 is TGTGCCAGCAGCTTAGCCACTAGCCAAGAGACCCAGTACTTC. Protein sequence: CASSLATSQETQYF. The full variable domain, rest sourced from reference TRBV11-2 and TRBJ2-5, is EAGVAQSPRYKIIEKRQSVAFWCNPISGHATLYWYQQILGQGPKLLIQFQNNGVVDDSQLPKDRFSAERLKGVDSTLKIQPAKLEDSAVYLCASSLATSQETQYFGPGTRLLVL.

This chain connects TRBV30 to TRBJ2-1, with 11 bases identical to TRBD1. The CDR3 spans 13 residues. Germline V lookup: CDR1 GTSNPN, CDR2 SVGIG (reference sequence). The ends lost 5 bases at V and 9 bases at J; junction bases unmatched: 6. CDR3 sequence: CAWAGQGAREQFF. CDR3 DNA sequence: TGTGCCTGGGCAGGACAGGGGGCGCGTGAGCAGTTCTTC. Full variable domain (rest looked up from reference TRBV30 and TRBJ2-1): SQTIHQWPATLVQPVGSPLSLECTVEGTSNPNLYWYRQAAGRGLQLLFYSVGIGQISSEVPQNLSASRPQDRQFILSSKKLLLSDSGFYLCAWAGQGAREQFFGPGTRLTVL.

J is TRBJ2-7 and V is TRBV30; D perhaps matches TRBD1 (5 bases). The CDR3 is made up of 16 amino acids. Trimming removed 0 bases at V and 2 bases at J, with 17 bases between. From germline, CDR1 is GTSNPN and CDR2 SVGIG (reference sequence). CDR3 coding DNA: TGTGCCTGGAGTGTAGAAGGGGCAGGGAATGCCTACGAGCAGTACTTC. Protein product: CAWSVEGAGNAYEQYF.

This chain links TRBV11-2 with TRBJ2-1; 9 positions match TRBD2. Germline V lookup: CDR1 SGHAT, CDR2 FQNNGV. V gave up 7 bases and J gave up 2 bases; unmatched junction bases: 15. The CDR3 extends over 18 amino acids. CDR3 coding DNA: TGTGCCAGCACCTGGGGGCTAGCGGGGTCCCGGCCCTACAATGAGCAGTTCTTC. This sequence encodes CASTWGLAGSRPYNEQFF.

This clone was seen just once. The chain employs TRBV5-1 and TRBJ2-7, with 9 bases fitting TRBD1. J lost 3 bases, V lost 5 bases, and 9 bases had no gene match. This CDR3 contains 15 residues. Germline CDR1 reads SGHRS; CDR2 reads YFSETQ. The CDR3: CASRHPGQGHYEQYF. CDR3 sequence (DNA): TGCGCCAGCAGGCACCCGGGACAGGGACACTACGAGCAGTACTTC.

This sequence joins TRBV5-4 and TRBJ2-1, with D maybe TRBD2 (5 bases). The germline CDR1 and CDR2 sequences are SGHNT and YYREEE (reference sequence). V was pared by 5 bases and J by 14 bases, with 26 bases between. The length of the CDR3 is 15 residues. CDR3 sequence: CASSSRDELQPSEFF. The CDR3 coding sequence is TGTGCCAGCAGTTCCCGGGATGAACTCCAACCCTCGGAGTTCTTC.

The rearrangement uses TRBV19 and TRBJ2-2; perhaps TRBD1 as D (6 bases). The CDR3 extends over 15 amino acids. Trimming took 4 bases from V and 6 from J, leaving 15 bases between them. Germline values: CDR1 LNHDA, CDR2 SQIVND (reference sequence). In nucleotides, the CDR3 is TGTGCCAGTAGTACTTCCACAGGGCTAGCCGGGGAGCTGTTTTTT. Translation: CASSTSTGLAGELFF. The variable domain in full, completed from reference TRBV19 and TRBJ2-2, reads DGGITQSPKYLFRKEGQNVTLSCEQNLNHDAMYWYRQDPGQGLRLIYYSQIVNDFQKGDIAEGYSVSREKKESFPLTVTSAQKNPTAFYLCASSTSTGLAGELFFGEGSRLTVL.

The chain links TRBV7-2 to TRBJ2-5, with TRBD2 identical over 8 bases. After removal of 5 bases from V and 7 bases from J, the junction contained 12 bases not matched to a gene. The germline CDR1 and CDR2 sequences are SGHTA and FQGNSA. This CDR3 contains 15 residues. In nucleotides, the CDR3 is TGTGCCAGCAGCCCGATCACGGGGGGGCGGGGGACCCAGTACTTC. This codes for CASSPITGGRGTQYF.

This sequence joins TRBV5-1 and TRBJ1-1; D uncertain. CDR3 size: 13 residues. Per the germline V gene, CDR1 is SGHRS and CDR2 is YFSETQ. V was cut by 6 bases and J by 1 base, with 10 bases left in between. The CDR3 nucleotides read TGCGCCAGCAACGGGGAGTGGAACACTGAAGCTTTCTTT. It is translated as CASNGEWNTEAFF.

The rearrangement joins TRBV5-1 to TRBJ1-1; TRBD1 is a possible D gene (5 bases). The CDR3 covers 13 residues. V was pared by 4 bases and J by 2 bases, with 9 bases between. The germline V gene has CDR1 SGHRS and CDR2 YFSETQ. The DNA for the CDR3 is TGCGCCAGCAGCCCCCAGGGTAACACTGAAGCTTTCTTT. Translation: CASSPQGNTEAFF.

V and J are TRBV7-8 and TRBJ1-5; D unclear. The CDR3 is made up of 16 amino acids. CDR1 SGHVS and CDR2 FQNEAQ come from the germline V gene. The V end was cut by 1 base, the J end by 1 base, with 11 bases between. The CDR3 region has the DNA TGTGCCAGCAGCTTAGTCTTAACGAGGAGCAATCAGCCCCAGCATTTT. This codes for CASSLVLTRSNQPQHF.

Notes on this clone: The sample has other DNA sequences that encode this CDR3 too. The CDR3 nucleotides are TGTGCCAGCAGTCAGGGGAACTATGGCTACACCTTC. It encodes CASSQGNYGYTF. The gene calls are TRBV6-5 and TRBJ1-2; maybe TRBD1 (6 bases). Trimming left V 5 bases short and J 2 bases short, with 6 bases between. Germline CDR1 reads MNHEY; CDR2 reads SVGAGI. This CDR3 comprises 12 residues.

This chain uses TRBV14 with TRBJ1-5, with D uncertain. This CDR3 spans 18 amino acids. Looked up from germline, CDR1 is SGHDN and CDR2 is FVKESK. V lost 1 base to trimming and J lost 0 bases, with 16 bases between them. CDR3 nucleotide sequence: TGTGCCAGCAGCCAAGTCCTGGTAGAATCGGGTAGCAATCAGCCCCAGCATTTT. As protein: CASSQVLVESGSNQPQHF.

The genes are TRBV7-2 and TRBJ1-1, with D tentatively TRBD1 (6 bases). The CDR3 loop spans 15 amino acids. The ends were cut back, 7 bases at V and 1 base at J, with 16 bases in the middle. Germline V gives CDR1 SGHTA, CDR2 FQGNSA. The CDR3: CASTLSGDGNTEAFF. The CDR3 region has the DNA TGTGCCAGCACCCTTTCAGGGGATGGGAACACTGAAGCTTTCTTT.

This CDR3 is CASSGTPPGQGGLGNQPQHF. CDR3 coding DNA: TGTGCCAGCAGCGGCACCCCACCGGGACAGGGGGGATTAGGCAATCAGCCCCAGCATTTT. The chain joins TRBV6-6 to TRBJ1-5; 11 nucleotides align to TRBD1. CDR3 length equals 20 residues. Germline lookup yields CDR1 MNHNY and CDR2 SVGAGI (reference sequence). After removal of 6 bases from V and 2 bases from J, the junction contained 18 bases not matched to a gene.

The chain is built from TRBV24-1 and TRBJ2-1; 9 bases are shared with TRBD2. V lost 3 bases, J lost 7 bases, and 3 bases stayed unmatched. The CDR3 is made up of 14 amino acids. Germline CDR1 is KGHDR and CDR2 is SFDVKD. Here the CDR3 reads CATSDAGGKNEQFF. Here the CDR3 DNA reads TGTGCCACCAGTGATGCGGGGGGGAAGAATGAGCAGTTCTTC.

This chain connects TRBV4-1 to TRBJ2-6, with D possibly matching TRBD1 (5 bases). With 4 bases removed from V and 0 bases from J, the gap between germline ends came to 7 bases. The CDR3 contains 15 residues. The germline V gene has CDR1 MGHRA and CDR2 YSYEKL. The CDR3 DNA is TGCGCCAGCAGCCTAGACAGCTCTGGGGCCAACGTCCTGACTTTC. Encoded protein: CASSLDSSGANVLTF.

V is TRBV5-1 and J is TRBJ1-2; unclear D gene. Germline CDR1 reads SGHRS; CDR2 reads YFSETQ. The CDR3 has 13 amino acids. Trimming removed 3 bases from V and 4 bases from J, with 10 bases in between. This CDR3 reads CASSSTDRYGYTF. In nucleotides, the CDR3 is TGCGCCAGCAGCTCTACAGACCGCTATGGCTACACCTTC.

This clone ranks as medium-sized (0.01 to 0.1%). This chain connects TRBV14 to TRBJ2-3, with a tentative D call TRBD2 (6 bases). Germline loops: CDR1 SGHDN, CDR2 FVKESK. V shed 1 base and J shed 4 bases, with 15 bases lying between them. The CDR3 has 16 residues. The CDR3 region is CASSQVGLGGADTQYF. The CDR3 coding sequence is TGTGCCAGCAGCCAAGTCGGATTAGGAGGGGCAGATACGCAGTATTTT.